The clone carrying this T cell receptor (beta chain) was seen ten or more times. The antigen remains unidentified. This sample was taken from a study of breast tumors, draining lymph nodes, adjacent tissues. The lymph nodes were axillary draining lymph nodes from breast cancer patients. One entry per CDR3 protein, called by TCRdb with MiXCR from the multiplex PCR reads. The sample yields roughly 110,000 distinct CDR3 sequences, more than 25% seen once. Per the germline V gene, CDR1 is SGHTA and CDR2 is FQGTGA. V lost 0 bases, J lost 4 bases, and 3 bases lay in between. This CDR3 has 13 residues. General study points: Data fit most tumor T cells coming from lymph node, expanding in tumor. Tumor TCR diversity was below lymph nodes but above nontumor tissue. Tumor and nontumor repertoires were significantly more similar in luminal-like than in basal-like breast cancer.

The V and J genes are TRBV7-3 and TRBJ2-2; D is unresolved. Specimen: axillary lymph node tissue. The source is a female donor with breast cancer. Some clones in this sample may be carry-over from other donors' samples. The CDR3 loop is CASSLTLTGELFF. CDR3 in DNA: TGTGCCAGCAGCTTAACCCTCACCGGGGAGCTGTTTTTT.